The following is a T cell receptor beta chain sequence with its context. The table came from immunoSEQ multiplex PCR; TCRdb's copy has only in-frame clones and leaves some out. The sample includes over 250,000 clones, roughly 83% of them seen just once. These data originate in a study of blood T cell repertoires in COVID-19. CDR1 is MGHRA, CDR2 YSYEKL, per germline. This CDR3 has 19 amino acids. Trimming took 5 bases from V and 7 from J; bases not matched to a gene: 21. The chain recombines TRBV4-1 with TRBJ2-3, with TRBD2 matching over 10 bases. The sequencing sample was made of peripheral blood. This TCR was sampled from a human donor with COVID-19, enrolled during active disease. The donor label of this sample is uncertain. The chain's CDR3 is CASSSRHPGIAGGPYTQYF. The CDR3 nucleotides are TGCGCCAGCAGCTCCCGACACCCCGGGATAGCGGGAGGCCCATATACGCAGTATTTT.